The clone carrying this T cell receptor beta chain occurred a few times. What it recognizes is unknown. Sequenced by immunoSEQ multiplex PCR; TCRdb stores in-frame clones only, minus some. Among some 100,000 clones, 85% to 95% were seen once, and the ten largest hold approximately 1%. Per the germline V gene, CDR1 is SGHDT and CDR2 is YYEEEE. Between the trimmed V and J ends, which lost 3 bases and 4 bases, there was a span of 8 bases. The CDR3 runs 13 residues. The sample comes from a study of graft-versus-host responses after intestinal transplantation. Study in general: Once they had received anti-thymocyte globulin induction, all recipients took tacrolimus and steroids for about three years.

Findings and caveats of the study: Declines in HvG clones occurring early post-transplant were associated with peak circulating GvH clone levels.

The clonotype comes from a human donor who was the organ donor for an intestinal transplant. The chain links TRBV5-6 to TRBJ1-5; TRBD1 is a possible D gene (5 bases). The sample here was unstimulated CD8+ T cells sorted from spleen or lymph node cells, taken before transplant. CDR3 bases: TGTGCCAGCAGCTGGGGGGGGAATCAGCCCCAGCATTTT. As protein: CASSWGGNQPQHF.